These T cell receptor beta chains were read from a single sample in a study of early T cells in non-severe SARS-CoV-2 infection. TCRdb recomputed calls from the 5' RACE reads with MiXCR, one row per CDR3 protein. The sample comprises over 85,000 distinct CDR3 sequences, around an eighth of which are singletons, and 3.5% to 4% rests with the top ten. Here the sequenced sample was whole blood, taken at baseline. Source of these receptors: an adult who was a healthcare worker with PCR-confirmed SARS-CoV-2 infection or an uninfected control (not recorded which). CDR3s include the opening cysteine and the closing phenylalanine or tryptophan. A D gene is named only where the DNA matches it firmly. A row's size may be missing; if present it is once, few, many or a size class.

few	TRBV5-6	TRBJ1-5	-	TGTGCCAGCAGCTTCGGTGGGGGTTTCAATCAGCCCCAGCATTTT	CASSFGGGFNQPQHF
-	TRBV29-1	TRBJ1-1	-	TGCAGCGTTGAAGGATTAAGGGACGGGGAAGCTTTCTTT	CSVEGLRDGEAFF
few	TRBV7-3	TRBJ1-1	-	TGTGCCAGCAGCTCGGGGGGTGAAGCTTTCTTT	CASSSGGEAFF
once	TRBV29-1	TRBJ1-2	-	TGCAGCGTTGAACCGGACAGAAGGGGCGGCTACACCTTC	CSVEPDRRGGYTF
many	TRBV29-1	TRBJ2-2	-	TGCAGCGTTTGGTCGGGAATGAACACCGGGGAGCTGTTTTTT	CSVWSGMNTGELFF
few	TRBV29-1	TRBJ2-5	-	TGCAGCGTTAGACACTTCCAAGAGACCCAGTACTTC	CSVRHFQETQYF
few	TRBV12-3/TRBV12-4	TRBJ1-6	-	TGTGCCAGCAGTCGCCTAGGGGGGGGAAATTCACCCCTCCACTTT	CASSRLGGGNSPLHF
-	TRBV20-1	TRBJ1-1	-	TGCAGCTCCCGAATCCCCGGTATGAACACTGAAGCTTTCTTT	CSSRIPGMNTEAFF
-	TRBV29-1	TRBJ1-1	-	TGCAGCGGGGGAAGGAACACTGAAGCTTTCTTT	CSGGRNTEAFF
-	TRBV2	TRBJ2-1	-	TGTGCCAGCAGCTGGGGCTATGAGCAGTTCTTC	CASSWGYEQFF
-	TRBV6-6	TRBJ1-1	-	TGTGCCAGCAGTTACTCGATGTCAGAGAGCATGAACACTGAAGCTTTCTTT	CASSYSMSESMNTEAFF
many	TRBV19	TRBJ2-2	TRBD1	TGTGCCAGTAGTATTTTAGGGGCAGGGGGACACACCGGGGAGCTGTTTTTT	CASSILGAGGHTGELFF
few	TRBV3-1	TRBJ2-2	-	TGTGCCAGCAGCCACATTTTACTCTCAGGTTCGAACACCGGGGAGCTGTTTTTT	CASSHILLSGSNTGELFF
many	TRBV11-2	TRBJ2-7	TRBD2	TGTGCCAGCAGCTTAGCGGGGGGGTACCTCTACGAGCAGTACTTC	CASSLAGGYLYEQYF
many	TRBV7-2	TRBJ1-2	-	TGTGCCAGCAGCATGGCCAGAGAGTATGGCTACACCTTC	CASSMAREYGYTF
-	TRBV28	TRBJ1-1	-	TGTGCCAGCAGTCGCTCTAGGGCACTTCAGGGGGCTTTCTTT	CASSRSRALQGAFF
-	TRBV7-6	TRBJ1-4	TRBD1	TGTGCCAGCAGCAGGACAGGGGCAAAACTGTTTTTT	CASSRTGAKLFF
-	TRBV6-1	TRBJ1-1	-	TGTGCCAGCAGTGAATACATGGGGAACACTGAAGCTTTCTTT	CASSEYMGNTEAFF
-	TRBV2	TRBJ1-4	-	TGTGCCAGCAGTGGCCGTACTAATGAAAAACTGTTTTTT	CASSGRTNEKLFF
few	TRBV4-1	TRBJ2-1	-	TGCGCCAGCAGCCAAGAACGACTGGTGTCAATTCCGTTCTTC	CASSQERLVSIPFF